Listed below are T cell receptor beta chains from one sample, sequenced in a study of T cells in Graves' hyperthyroidism and ophthalmopathy. TCRdb fed the multiplex PCR reads into MiXCR, producing one record per CDR3 protein. The data show about 350,000 distinct CDR3 sequences, under 20% seen once. The material sequenced was blood. The receptors here all came from a woman aged 18-30 years with Graves' hyperthyroidism. Each CDR3 is given with its conserved first and last residue.

CDR3aa: CASSVDEGGDQETQYF; j_gene: TRBJ2-5; v_gene: TRBV9
CDR3aa: CASSWGGSQGYTF; j_gene: TRBJ1-2; v_gene: TRBV12-3/TRBV12-4
CDR3aa: CSVDLGAAEAFF; j_gene: TRBJ1-1; v_gene: TRBV29-1
CDR3aa: CASSLKQGLQETQYF; j_gene: TRBJ2-5; v_gene: TRBV5-1
CDR3aa: CASAGTLSSYEQYF; j_gene: TRBJ2-7; v_gene: TRBV2
CDR3aa: CASSPGLRETQYF; j_gene: TRBJ2-5; v_gene: TRBV11-2
CDR3aa: CASSEAAPETQYF; j_gene: TRBJ2-5; v_gene: TRBV2
CDR3aa: CASSGEGVQGNGYTF; j_gene: TRBJ1-2; v_gene: TRBV12-3/TRBV12-4
CDR3aa: CASSRGPPLHF; j_gene: TRBJ1-6; v_gene: TRBV3-1
CDR3aa: CSALTGTWPEAFF; j_gene: TRBJ1-1; v_gene: TRBV29-1
CDR3aa: CASTLTVPSTDTQYF; j_gene: TRBJ2-3; v_gene: TRBV5-1
CDR3aa: CASGITRDRAQETQYF; j_gene: TRBJ2-5; v_gene: TRBV11-2
CDR3aa: CASSLGQGRSEAFF; j_gene: TRBJ1-1; v_gene: TRBV28
CDR3aa: CSVSPPPTYEQYF; j_gene: TRBJ2-7; v_gene: TRBV29-1
CDR3aa: CATSREGGRETQYF; j_gene: TRBJ2-5; v_gene: TRBV15
CDR3aa: CASSPQGAEETQYF; j_gene: TRBJ2-5; v_gene: TRBV3-1
CDR3aa: CSGRPTGGRETQYF; j_gene: TRBJ2-5; v_gene: TRBV20-1
CDR3aa: CASSDPWTGGFGYTF; j_gene: TRBJ1-2; v_gene: TRBV28
CDR3aa: CASSPDGLNQPQHF; j_gene: TRBJ1-5; v_gene: TRBV12-3/TRBV12-4
CDR3aa: CATDPQSGTEAFF; j_gene: TRBJ1-1; v_gene: TRBV6-4
CDR3aa: CASSYWQGRANTEAFF; j_gene: TRBJ1-1; v_gene: TRBV6-5
CDR3aa: CASSEEGAGSIEAFF; j_gene: TRBJ1-1; v_gene: TRBV6-1
CDR3aa: CASSQSGAPSYEQYF; j_gene: TRBJ2-7; v_gene: TRBV4-2
CDR3aa: CASSLPGNQPQHF; j_gene: TRBJ1-5; v_gene: TRBV7-2
CDR3aa: CSVGREGETQYF; j_gene: TRBJ2-5; v_gene: TRBV29-1
CDR3aa: CSARDAGQGSRELFF; j_gene: TRBJ2-2; v_gene: TRBV20-1
CDR3aa: CASSPRDRQDGYTF; j_gene: TRBJ1-2; v_gene: TRBV18
CDR3aa: CASLTGTERRIQETQYF; j_gene: TRBJ2-5; v_gene: TRBV28
CDR3aa: CASSRRTSGAETQYF; j_gene: TRBJ2-5; v_gene: TRBV7-9
CDR3aa: CASSSLGRETQYF; j_gene: TRBJ2-5; v_gene: TRBV11-2
CDR3aa: CASSHGVTYGYTF; j_gene: TRBJ1-2; v_gene: TRBV12-3/TRBV12-4
CDR3aa: CASSPTDRGGGEQYF; j_gene: TRBJ2-7; v_gene: TRBV28
CDR3aa: CASSEVLRKTDTKNIQYF; j_gene: TRBJ2-4; v_gene: TRBV10-1
CDR3aa: CASSMGRVNTEAFF; j_gene: TRBJ1-1; v_gene: TRBV19
CDR3aa: CASSQEWIGRGSYGYTF; j_gene: TRBJ1-2; v_gene: TRBV3-1
CDR3aa: CASSDEPYQETQYF; j_gene: TRBJ2-5; v_gene: TRBV6-2/TRBV6-3
CDR3aa: CSVEKYSGNTIYF; j_gene: TRBJ1-3; v_gene: TRBV29-1
CDR3aa: CASGFGTTEAFF; j_gene: TRBJ1-1; v_gene: TRBV12-5
CDR3aa: CASSDLRMTEAFF; j_gene: TRBJ1-1; v_gene: TRBV6-1
CDR3aa: CASSKGRDHYGYTF; j_gene: TRBJ1-2; v_gene: TRBV11-3